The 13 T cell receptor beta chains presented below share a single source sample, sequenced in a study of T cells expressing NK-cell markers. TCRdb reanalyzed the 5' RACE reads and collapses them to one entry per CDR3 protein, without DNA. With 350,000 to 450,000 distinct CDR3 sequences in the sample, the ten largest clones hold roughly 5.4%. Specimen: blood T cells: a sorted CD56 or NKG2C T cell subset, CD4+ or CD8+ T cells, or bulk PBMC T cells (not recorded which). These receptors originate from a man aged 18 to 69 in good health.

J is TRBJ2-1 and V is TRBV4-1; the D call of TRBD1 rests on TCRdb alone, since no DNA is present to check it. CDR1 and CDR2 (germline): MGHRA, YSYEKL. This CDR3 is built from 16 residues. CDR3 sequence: CASSQDQRQGYNEQFF.

The CDR3 is CASSDWTVGANVLTF. The gene calls are TRBV7-9 and TRBJ2-6; the TCRdb call, TRBD1, lacks DNA for checking. The CDR3 extends over 15 amino acids. In germline, CDR1 is SEHNR, CDR2 FQNEAQ (reference sequence).

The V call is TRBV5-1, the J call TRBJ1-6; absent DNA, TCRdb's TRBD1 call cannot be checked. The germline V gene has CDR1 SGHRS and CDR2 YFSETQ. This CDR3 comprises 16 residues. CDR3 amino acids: CASSLSTGTYNSPLHF.

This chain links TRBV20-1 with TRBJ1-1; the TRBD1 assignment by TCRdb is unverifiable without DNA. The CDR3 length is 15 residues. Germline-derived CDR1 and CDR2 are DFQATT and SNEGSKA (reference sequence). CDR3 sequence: CSAKSGTGSHTEAFF.

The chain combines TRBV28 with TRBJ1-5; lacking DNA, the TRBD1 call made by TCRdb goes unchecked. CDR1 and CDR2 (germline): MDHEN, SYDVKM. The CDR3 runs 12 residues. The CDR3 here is CAGGGLDQPQHF.

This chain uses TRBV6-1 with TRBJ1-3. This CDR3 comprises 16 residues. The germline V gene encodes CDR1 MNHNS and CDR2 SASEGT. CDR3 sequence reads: CASSEGRVSSGNTIYF.

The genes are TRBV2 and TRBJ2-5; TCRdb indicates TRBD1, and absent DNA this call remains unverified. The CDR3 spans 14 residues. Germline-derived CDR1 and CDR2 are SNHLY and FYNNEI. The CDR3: CASSGQGLRETQYF.

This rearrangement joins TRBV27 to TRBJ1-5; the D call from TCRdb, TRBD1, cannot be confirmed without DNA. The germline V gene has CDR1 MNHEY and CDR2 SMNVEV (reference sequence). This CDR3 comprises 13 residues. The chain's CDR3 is CASKSGVHQPQHF.

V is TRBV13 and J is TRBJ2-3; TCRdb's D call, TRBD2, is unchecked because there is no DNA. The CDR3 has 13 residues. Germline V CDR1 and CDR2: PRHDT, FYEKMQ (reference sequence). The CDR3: CASKRTNTDTQYF.

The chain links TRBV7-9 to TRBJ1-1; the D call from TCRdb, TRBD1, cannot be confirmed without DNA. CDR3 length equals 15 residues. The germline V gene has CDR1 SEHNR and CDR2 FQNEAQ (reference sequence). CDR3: CASSLTQGKNTEAFF.

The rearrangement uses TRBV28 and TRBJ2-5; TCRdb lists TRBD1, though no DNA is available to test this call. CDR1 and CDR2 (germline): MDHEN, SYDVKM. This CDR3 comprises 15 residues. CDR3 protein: CASTVMTGPKETQYF. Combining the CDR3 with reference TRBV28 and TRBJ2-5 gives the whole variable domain DVKVTQSSRYLVKRTGEKVFLECVQDMDHENMFWYRQDPGLGLRLIYFSYDVKMKEKGDIPEGYSVSREKKERFSLILESASTNQTSMYLCASTVMTGPKETQYFGPGTRLLVL.

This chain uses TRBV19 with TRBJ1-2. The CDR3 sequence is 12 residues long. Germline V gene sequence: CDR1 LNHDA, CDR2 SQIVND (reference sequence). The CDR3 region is CATRRNSYGYTF.

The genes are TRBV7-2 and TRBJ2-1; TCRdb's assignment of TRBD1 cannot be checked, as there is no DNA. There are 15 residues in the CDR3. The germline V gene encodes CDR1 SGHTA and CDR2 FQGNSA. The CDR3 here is CASSLEVGGASEQFF. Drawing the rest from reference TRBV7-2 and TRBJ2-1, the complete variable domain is GAGVSQSPSNKVTEKGKDVELRCDPISGHTALYWYRQSLGQGLEFLIYFQGNSAPDKSGLPSDRFSAERTGGSVSTLTIQRTQQEDSAVYLCASSLEVGGASEQFFGPGTRLTVL.